These 21 T cell receptor beta chains share one sample of origin, sequenced in a study of T cell responses to AZD1222 COVID-19 vaccine. Generated by immunoSEQ multiplex PCR, the TCRdb table keeps only in-frame clones and is missing some. The data contain around 100,000 clones, just under 90% of them singletons. Specimen: peripheral blood, collected on day 0 of AZD1222 vaccination. The receptors were gathered from an adult in good health.

This rearrangement joins TRBV19 to TRBJ2-7, with D possibly being TRBD2 (6 bases). Trimming removed 6 bases from V and 2 bases from J, with 17 bases in between. The CDR3 length is 15 residues. Germline assignment: CDR1 LNHDA and CDR2 SQIVND (reference sequence). The CDR3 DNA follows: TGTGCCAGTAGCGGAGTAGCGGAACAAACCTACGAGCAGTACTTC. It translates to CASSGVAEQTYEQYF.

The chain links TRBV27 to TRBJ1-2; perhaps TRBD1 as D (6 bases). V lost 5 bases and J 1 base, leaving 8 bases between the germline ends. CDR3 length: 13 residues. CDR1 and CDR2 (germline): MNHEY, SMNVEV (reference sequence). The CDR3 protein is CASSAQGNYGYTF. For the CDR3, the DNA is TGTGCCAGCAGTGCACAGGGTAACTATGGCTACACCTTC.

This sequence joins TRBV28 and TRBJ1-2; D is uncertain. Germline-derived CDR1 and CDR2 are MDHEN and SYDVKM. CDR3 length equals 11 residues. V lost 6 bases and J 2 bases, leaving 4 bases between the germline ends. The CDR3 nucleotides are TGTGCCAGCAGCCAAAACTATGGCTACACCTTC. This codes for CASSQNYGYTF.

V and J are TRBV6-6 and TRBJ1-2; 8 bases line up with TRBD1. The V gene end was trimmed by 6 bases and the J gene end by 7 bases; junction bases not matched to a gene: 4. The CDR3 is made up of 12 amino acids. Germline lookup yields CDR1 MNHNY and CDR2 SVGAGI (reference sequence). Written as DNA, the CDR3 is TGTGCCAGCAGGTCTACAGGGGGTGGCTACACCTTC. Its protein is CASRSTGGGYTF.

This clone has only a few counts. The rearrangement joins TRBV11-1 to TRBJ1-1, with 8 bases fitting TRBD1. Trimming cost V 5 bases and J 6 bases; bases outside gene matches: 5. This CDR3 spans 13 amino acids. Germline values: CDR1 SGHAT, CDR2 FQDESV (reference sequence). Here the CDR3 DNA reads TGTGCCAGCAGCCTGGACAGGGATCCTGAAGCTTTCTTT. Its translation: CASSLDRDPEAFF.

The chain combines TRBV7-2 with TRBJ2-1; 9 bases are a match to TRBD2. The CDR3 contains 16 residues. In germline, CDR1 is SGHTA, CDR2 FQGNSA. The V and J ends lost 1 base and 8 bases, in that order; junction bases with no gene match: 9. CDR3 protein: CASSLGGGRAGDEQFF. The CDR3 DNA reads TGTGCCAGCAGCTTAGGTGGCGGGAGGGCCGGGGATGAGCAGTTCTTC.

The chain couples TRBV29-1 to TRBJ1-2; D remains unclear. Germline lookup yields CDR1 SQVTM and CDR2 ANQGSEA. CDR3 length equals 11 residues. Trimming removed 6 bases from V and 13 bases from J, with 18 bases in between. As DNA, the CDR3 is TGCAGCGTGGGGATCCGGGATCAAGGCACCTTC. Encoded protein: CSVGIRDQGTF.

The chain uses TRBV28 and TRBJ1-3; 7 positions match TRBD1. Germline V CDR1 and CDR2: MDHEN, SYDVKM. This CDR3 has 15 amino acids. The J segment lost 2 bases and the V segment lost 1 base, leaving 2 bases of the junction unmatched. The chain's CDR3 is CASSLSGGTGNTIYF. As DNA, the CDR3 is TGTGCCAGCAGTTTATCAGGGGGAACTGGAAACACCATATATTTT.

The rearrangement joins TRBV9 to TRBJ1-5, with D perhaps TRBD1 (6 bases). Germline V gene data show CDR1 as SGDLS and CDR2 as YYNGEE. Trimming cost V 4 bases and J 7 bases, with 18 bases left between them. CDR3 length equals 15 residues. CDR3 bases: TGTGCCAGCAGCCCGAGGGGGGGCGTAGGGCAGCCCCAGCATTTT. Its protein is CASSPRGGVGQPQHF.

The rearrangement joins TRBV12-5 to TRBJ1-5, with 8 positions matching TRBD1. CDR3 length equals 15 residues. With V trimmed by 3 bases and J by 4 bases, 5 bases remained unmatched. From germline, CDR1 is LGHNT and CDR2 FRNRAP. CDR3 loop: CASGFRTGPNQPQHF. The CDR3 nucleotides read TGTGCTAGTGGTTTCCGGACAGGGCCAAATCAGCCCCAGCATTTT.

This chain links TRBV18 with TRBJ2-7; D is perhaps TRBD2 (6 bases). The CDR3 spans 15 residues. V lost 1 base and J 7 bases, leaving 17 bases between the germline ends. Germline CDR1 is KGHSH and CDR2 is LQKENI. The CDR3 region is CASSPRGGLSEEQYF. CDR3 nucleotides: TGTGCCAGCTCACCACGGGGAGGACTATCGGAAGAGCAGTACTTC.

The gene calls are TRBV19 and TRBJ1-2; the D gene is possibly TRBD1 (5 bases). This CDR3 spans 14 amino acids. The germline CDR1 and CDR2 sequences are LNHDA and SQIVND (reference sequence). Trimming took 4 bases from V and 5 from J, leaving 14 bases between them. CDR3 in DNA: TGTGCCAGTAGTACATCGGCAGGGAATTATGGCTACACCTTC. Its translation: CASSTSAGNYGYTF.

The J gene is TRBJ2-1, the V gene TRBV9; D might be TRBD1 (7 bases). V gave up 4 bases and J gave up 5 bases, with 16 bases separating them. The length of the CDR3 is 15 residues. From germline, CDR1 is SGDLS and CDR2 YYNGEE. The DNA of the CDR3 is TGTGCCAGCAGCCCCCGGTTCAGGGGGGACAATGAGCAGTTCTTC. Protein: CASSPRFRGDNEQFF.

This chain joins TRBV18 and TRBJ1-1; the D is unclear. This CDR3 is built from 16 residues. Per the germline V gene, CDR1 is KGHSH and CDR2 is LQKENI. V was cut by 2 bases and J by 4 bases, with 17 bases left in between. As DNA, the CDR3 is TGTGCCAGCTCACCAACGGACGGTATTGTTGGCACTGAAGCTTTCTTT. It translates to CASSPTDGIVGTEAFF.

The chain has TRBV19 and TRBJ1-1; D may be TRBD1 (5 bases). Trimming took off 3 bases at V and 0 bases at J, with 11 bases between the two ends. There are 15 residues in the CDR3. Germline lookup yields CDR1 LNHDA and CDR2 SQIVND (reference sequence). As DNA, the CDR3 is TGTGCCAGTAGTATGTTTTGGGGGTTGAACACTGAAGCTTTCTTT. It specifies CASSMFWGLNTEAFF.

The chain carries TRBV10-3 and TRBJ2-1, with D possibly matching TRBD2 (5 bases). The CDR3 has 13 residues. The ends were cut back, 6 bases at V and 7 bases at J, with 13 bases in the middle. The germline gives CDR1 ENHRY, CDR2 SYGVKD. In DNA, the CDR3 is TGTGCCATCAGCAACGGACTGGATAATGAGCAGTTCTTC. Translated: CAISNGLDNEQFF.

This chain links TRBV6-2 or TRBV6-3 with TRBJ1-6; no clear D. V was pared by 4 bases and J by 4 bases, with 8 bases between. This CDR3 is built from 14 residues. From germline, CDR1 is MNHEY and CDR2 SVGEGT. The DNA for the CDR3 is TGTGCCAGCAGTTTCGGCGGTTATAATTCACCCCTCCACTTT. Translation gives CASSFGGYNSPLHF.

The chain links TRBV11-3 to TRBJ2-7; D possibly corresponds to TRBD2 (5 bases). The CDR3 covers 15 residues. Germline CDR1 is SGHNT and CDR2 is YENEEA. Trimming pared 6 bases from V and 3 bases from J, leaving 18 bases between. The CDR3 DNA is TGTGCCAGCAGTTATGCTTCAGGAGGATTCTACGAGCAGTACTTC. Translating gives CASSYASGGFYEQYF. Drawing the rest from reference TRBV11-3 and TRBJ2-7, the complete variable domain is EAGVVQSPRYKIIEKKQPVAFWCNPISGHNTLYWYLQNLGQGPELLIRYENEEAVDDSQLPKDRFSAERLKGVDSTLKIQPAELGDSAVYLCASSYASGGFYEQYFGPGTRLTVT.

The rearrangement links TRBV6-5 to TRBJ1-2, with TRBD1 matching 10 bases. The ends lost 0 bases at V and 8 bases at J; junction bases unmatched: 6. Germline-derived CDR1 and CDR2 are MNHEY and SVGAGI. This CDR3 has 15 amino acids. CDR3 sequence: CASSYSPGQGFGYTF. DNA for the CDR3: TGTGCCAGCAGTTACTCTCCGGGACAGGGGTTCGGCTACACCTTC.

This clone appeared once. The chain employs TRBV3-1 (or the pseudogene TRBV3-2) and TRBJ1-1; no definite D call. Per the germline V gene, CDR1 is LGHDT and CDR2 is YNNKEL (reference sequence). This CDR3 is 15 amino acids long. V was cut by 1 base and J by 0 bases, with 9 bases left in between. The CDR3 nucleotides read TGTGCCAGCAGCCAAGGTTCCTCAATGAACACTGAAGCTTTCTTT. Residues: CASSQGSSMNTEAFF.

The rearrangement links TRBV6-4 to TRBJ2-3; no definite D call. The length of the CDR3 is 15 residues. V was cut by 5 bases and J by 0 bases, with 12 bases left in between. The germline V gene encodes CDR1 MRHNA and CDR2 SNTAGT. The CDR3 DNA reads TGTGCCAGCAGTAAAACATTACAAAGCACAGATACGCAGTATTTT. It encodes CASSKTLQSTDTQYF.